This passage covers 23 T cell receptor beta chains from one sample sequenced in a study of T-cell reconstitution after alpha-beta-depleted transplantation in children. Unique molecular identifiers were incorporated during preparation of the TCRbeta library. MiXCR was run by TCRdb on the PCR reads, yielding one entry per CDR3 protein. The sample shows 200,000 or so distinct CDR3 sequences, about 8.4% of them seen only once. The sample consisted of PBMCs, mostly from graft donor cells, taken 360 days after TCRalphabeta/CD19-depleted stem cell transplant. These receptors all stem from a male patient between 2 and 10 years old who had a stem cell transplant for acute myeloid leukemia, so the T cells may come from the graft donor.

This clonotype was seen ten or more times. This chain uses TRBV12-3 or TRBV12-4 with TRBJ2-5, with 9 bases that match TRBD1. The length of the CDR3 is 16 residues. V shed 5 bases and J 3 bases; nucleotides not matched to a gene: 10. CDR3 sequence reads: CASSPYRTGVKETQYF. CDR3 bases: TGTGCCAGCAGTCCGTACCGGACAGGGGTAAAAGAGACCCAGTACTTC.

This clonotype was observed at least ten times. The chain employs TRBV5-1 and TRBJ2-3; 10 bases map to TRBD1. The J segment lost 0 bases and the V segment lost 3 bases, leaving 13 bases of the junction unmatched. The CDR3 has 19 amino acids. CDR1 and CDR2 (germline): SGHRS, YFSETQ. The CDR3: CASSYSVRDRGPSTDTQYF. The CDR3 DNA reads as TGCGCCAGCAGCTACTCAGTCCGGGACAGGGGCCCTAGCACAGATACGCAGTATTTT.

Only a few counts were recorded for this clonotype. The gene calls are TRBV5-1 and TRBJ2-6; 9 bases are a match to TRBD1. Trimming removed 0 bases from V and 2 bases from J; junction bases left unmatched: 3. There are 17 residues in the CDR3. Germline V gene data show CDR1 as SGHRS and CDR2 as YFSETQ. The CDR3 is CASSLEGQGAGANVLTF. The CDR3 DNA reads as TGCGCCAGCAGCTTGGAGGGACAGGGAGCTGGGGCCAACGTCCTGACTTTC.

This clonotype was found a few times. V usage is TRBV12-3 or TRBV12-4 and J usage is TRBJ2-2, with D possibly TRBD2 on 5 matching bases. This CDR3 is 17 amino acids long. Trimming took 10 bases from V and 3 from J, leaving 24 bases between them. CDR3 in DNA: TGTGCCATCGCGGGCTCGAGGGATTCACCCCACACCGGGGAGCTGTTTTTT. The encoded protein is CAIAGSRDSPHTGELFF.

This clonotype was detected only a few times. The junction does not match germline at one end; this may be a read error. The chain carries TRBV20-1 and TRBJ2-5, with 9 bases fitting TRBD2. This CDR3 region has 16 residues. CDR1 and CDR2 from the germline V gene are DFQATT and SNEGSKA (reference sequence). CDR3 region: CSASGGSGGTREAQYF. CDR3 in DNA: TGCAGTGCTTCCGGGGGCAGCGGGGGGACGAGAGAGGCCCAGTACTTC.

This clonotype has at least ten counts. The rearrangement uses TRBV10-3 and TRBJ2-1; weak D call: TRBD2 (6 bases). Trimming removed 2 bases at V and 9 bases at J, with 14 bases between. The CDR3 contains 14 residues. Germline lookup yields CDR1 ENHRY and CDR2 SYGVKD. The CDR3 region is CAISETPTSSEQFF. In DNA form, the CDR3 reads TGTGCCATCAGTGAGACCCCCACTAGCAGTGAGCAGTTCTTC.

This clonotype was counted at least ten times. The chain combines TRBV5-1 with TRBJ2-7; D is possibly TRBD1 (6 bases). Germline V gene lookup returns CDR1 SGHRS and CDR2 YFSETQ. CDR3 length: 14 amino acids. Between the trimmed V and J ends, which lost 4 bases and 7 bases, there was a span of 18 bases. This chain's CDR3 is CASSPQVGGQEQYV. The DNA of the CDR3 is TGCGCCAGCAGCCCCCAAGTCGGCGGACAGGAGCAGTACGTC.

This clonotype showed up just a few times. The chain joins TRBV5-5 to TRBJ1-2; no clear D. Trimming pared 1 base from V and 4 bases from J, leaving 8 bases between. The CDR3 has 13 residues. Germline CDR1 and CDR2: SGHKS and YYEKEE (reference sequence). CDR3 in DNA: TGTGCCAGCAGCTTGTCCGACATCTATGGCTACACCTTC. Its protein product is CASSLSDIYGYTF. The full variable domain, in which reference TRBV5-5 and TRBJ1-2 provide the parts outside the CDR3, is DAGVTQSPTHLIKTRGQQVTLRCSPISGHKSVSWYQQVLGQGPQFIFQYYEKEERGRGNFPDRFSARQFPNYSSELNVNALLLGDSALYLCASSLSDIYGYTFGSGTRLTVV.

This clonotype was detected a few times. The chain carries TRBV5-1 and TRBJ2-2, with 7 positions matching TRBD2. CDR3 length: 15 amino acids. J gave up 6 bases and V 5 bases, and 10 bases lay outside the gene matches. CDR1 and CDR2 (germline): SGHRS, YFSETQ. CDR3 nucleotide sequence: TGCGCCAGCAGACCAGGACTAGGGAGCCCCGGGGAGCTGTTTTTT. Protein: CASRPGLGSPGELFF.

This clonotype was recorded a few times. In DNA form, the CDR3 reads TGTGCCAGCAGTTCACCCGTTAACTATGGCTACACCTTC. It encodes CASSSPVNYGYTF. V is TRBV6-6 and J is TRBJ1-2; the D is unclear. Trimming removed 4 bases from V and 1 base from J, with 7 bases in between. This CDR3 is built from 13 residues. The germline V gene has CDR1 MNHNY and CDR2 SVGAGI (reference sequence).

This clonotype has ten or more counts. This chain joins TRBV12-3 or TRBV12-4 and TRBJ2-1; D is unresolved. This CDR3 is built from 15 residues. The ends were cut back, 3 bases at V and 0 bases at J, with 9 bases in the middle. The CDR3 region is CASSFYQSSYNEQFF. The CDR3 DNA sequence: TGTGCCAGCAGTTTCTACCAGAGCTCCTACAATGAGCAGTTCTTC.

In its sample, this clonotype was seen many times. V usage is TRBV3-1 and J usage is TRBJ2-1, with D perhaps given as TRBD1 or TRBD2 (5 bases each). Germline V gene lookup returns CDR1 LGHDT and CDR2 YNNKEL (reference sequence). The V end lost 1 base, the J end lost 3 bases, and 10 bases lay between the germline ends. The CDR3 spans 15 residues. The CDR3 reads CASSQAPGSYNEQFF. CDR3 nucleotide sequence: TGTGCCAGCAGCCAAGCGCCAGGGAGCTACAATGAGCAGTTCTTC.

This clonotype was found a few times. This chain joins TRBV28 and TRBJ2-3, with a possible D match to TRBD1 (6 bases). V lost 7 bases and J 7 bases, leaving 18 bases between the germline ends. The CDR3 consists of 14 residues. The V gene's germline CDR1 is MDHEN and CDR2 SYDVKM. In nucleotides, the CDR3 is TGTGCCAGCACCTTGCGGACAGCGACCTATACGCAGTATTTT. This codes for CASTLRTATYTQYF.

The V and J genes are TRBV18 and TRBJ2-2; D possibly corresponds to TRBD2 (6 bases). The germline gives CDR1 KGHSH, CDR2 LQKENI. V gave up 3 bases and J gave up 2 bases, with 16 bases separating them. The CDR3 has 17 residues. CDR3 sequence reads: CASSPDAGRLNTGELFF. Written as DNA, the CDR3 is TGTGCCAGCTCACCGGATGCGGGGCGACTAAACACCGGGGAGCTGTTTTTT.

This clonotype showed up many times. The J gene is TRBJ2-1, the V gene TRBV5-1, with D possibly matching TRBD2 (5 bases). V lost 1 base to trimming and J lost 5 bases, with 19 bases between them. Germline-derived CDR1 and CDR2 are SGHRS and YFSETQ. The CDR3 is made up of 17 amino acids. CDR3 DNA: TGCGCCAGCAGCTTGTTAGGTCCCTTAGCGACCAACAATGAGCAGTTCTTC. The encoded protein is CASSLLGPLATNNEQFF.

In this sample, this clonotype turned up a few times. The chain joins TRBV7-2 to TRBJ2-3; D ambiguous. V lost 5 bases to trimming and J lost 0 bases, with 15 bases between them. The CDR3 loop spans 16 amino acids. Germline values: CDR1 SGHTA, CDR2 FQGNSA. DNA of the CDR3: TGTGCCAGCAGCCCGGGCCCGCGCCCTAGCACAGATACGCAGTATTTT. Protein: CASSPGPRPSTDTQYF.

Ten or more counts support this clonotype. The chain joins TRBV18 to TRBJ2-1; D possibly uses TRBD1 or TRBD2 (5 bases each). The CDR3 has 13 amino acids. Trimming removed 6 bases from V and 10 bases from J, with 16 bases in between. Looked up from germline, CDR1 is KGHSH and CDR2 is LQKENI. The CDR3 is CASSPVTRDEQFF. The CDR3, as DNA: TGTGCCAGCTCCCCTGTAACTCGGGACGAGCAGTTCTTC.

The gene calls are TRBV10-2 and TRBJ1-1; D unresolved. The CDR3 spans 13 residues. The germline V and J ends were trimmed by 3 bases and 3 bases, with 8 bases remaining between them. Germline V gene data show CDR1 as WSHSY and CDR2 as SAAADI. The CDR3 nucleotides read TGCGCCAGCAGTGATGGCGAGCACACTGAAGCTTTCTTT. It is translated as CASSDGEHTEAFF.

This clonotype was seen many times. V gene TRBV5-5 combines with J gene TRBJ2-2; D is possibly TRBD2 (7 bases). V was cut by 4 bases and J by 7 bases, with 23 bases left in between. Per germline, CDR1 SGHKS and CDR2 YYEKEE (reference sequence). The CDR3 spans 17 residues. CDR3 coding DNA: TGTGCCAGCAGCCGCCCTCCAGGGGAGGGTGTGCACGGGGAGCTGTTTTTT. It translates to CASSRPPGEGVHGELFF.

This clonotype was detected a few times. This chain joins TRBV6-1 and TRBJ2-5; 8 positions match TRBD2. V dropped 7 bases and J dropped 7; count of bases not matched to a gene: 17. The CDR3 runs 16 residues. Germline V gene lookup returns CDR1 MNHNS and CDR2 SASEGT. CDR3 bases: TGTGCCAGCATATCCACTAGCTTAGCGGGGCCCTGGACCCAGTACTTC. Its translation: CASISTSLAGPWTQYF.

This clonotype was recorded a few times. This chain joins TRBV28 and TRBJ2-5, with D unclear. V lost 7 bases to trimming and J lost 0 bases, with 6 bases between them. The germline CDR1 and CDR2 sequences are MDHEN and SYDVKM. This CDR3 comprises 12 residues. The CDR3 DNA follows: TGTGCCAGCATCGGAAACCAAGAGACCCAGTACTTC. Translating it yields CASIGNQETQYF.

This clonotype was seen many times. The gene calls are TRBV18 and TRBJ2-1; D is uncertain. This CDR3 has 13 residues. CDR1 KGHSH and CDR2 LQKENI come from the germline V gene. The V end lost 2 bases, the J end lost 7 bases, and 9 bases lay between the germline ends. CDR3 amino acids: CASSPASMNEQFF. For the CDR3, the DNA is TGTGCCAGCTCACCAGCCAGTATGAATGAGCAGTTCTTC.

This clonotype came up a few times. The chain employs TRBV7-2 and TRBJ2-5; D gene ambiguous. From germline, CDR1 is SGHTA and CDR2 FQGNSA. V dropped 1 base and J dropped 3 bases, with 6 bases sitting between them. This CDR3 is built from 13 residues. CDR3 sequence reads: CASSLDVEETQYF. As DNA, the CDR3 is TGTGCCAGCAGCTTAGACGTGGAAGAGACCCAGTACTTC.